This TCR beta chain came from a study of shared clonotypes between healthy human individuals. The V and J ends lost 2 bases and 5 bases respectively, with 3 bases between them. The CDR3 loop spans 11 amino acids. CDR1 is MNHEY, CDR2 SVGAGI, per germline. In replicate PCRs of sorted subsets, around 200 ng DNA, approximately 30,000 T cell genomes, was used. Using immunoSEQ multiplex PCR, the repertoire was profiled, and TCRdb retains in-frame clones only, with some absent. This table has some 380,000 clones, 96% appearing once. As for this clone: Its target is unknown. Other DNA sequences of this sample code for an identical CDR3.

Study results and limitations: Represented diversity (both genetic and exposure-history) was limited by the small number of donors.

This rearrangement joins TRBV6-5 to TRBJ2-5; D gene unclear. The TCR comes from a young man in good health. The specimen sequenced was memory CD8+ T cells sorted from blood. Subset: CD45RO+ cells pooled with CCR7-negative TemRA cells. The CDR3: CASSYEETQYF. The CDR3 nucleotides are TGTGCCAGCAGTTACGAGGAGACCCAGTACTTC.